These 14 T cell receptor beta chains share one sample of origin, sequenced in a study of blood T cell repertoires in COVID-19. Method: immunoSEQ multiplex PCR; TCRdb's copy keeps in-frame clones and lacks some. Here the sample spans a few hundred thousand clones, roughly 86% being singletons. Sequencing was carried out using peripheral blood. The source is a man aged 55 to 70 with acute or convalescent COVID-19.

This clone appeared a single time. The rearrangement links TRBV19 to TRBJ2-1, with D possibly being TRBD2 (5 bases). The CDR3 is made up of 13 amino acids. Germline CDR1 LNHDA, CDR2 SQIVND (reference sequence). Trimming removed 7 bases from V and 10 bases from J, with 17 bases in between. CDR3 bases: TGTGCCAGTACCGAGGGCCGGCTGAGGGAGCAGTTCTTC. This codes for CASTEGRLREQFF.

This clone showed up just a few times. DNA for the CDR3: TGTGCCTGGACTCGGGGGGGCCAGGATGAGCAGTTCTTC. The encoded protein is CAWTRGGQDEQFF. The rearrangement links TRBV30 to TRBJ2-1; 8 nucleotides match TRBD2. V was clipped by 4 bases and J by 8 bases; unmatched bases: 7. The CDR3 has 13 amino acids. CDR1 and CDR2 (germline): GTSNPN, SVGIG (reference sequence).

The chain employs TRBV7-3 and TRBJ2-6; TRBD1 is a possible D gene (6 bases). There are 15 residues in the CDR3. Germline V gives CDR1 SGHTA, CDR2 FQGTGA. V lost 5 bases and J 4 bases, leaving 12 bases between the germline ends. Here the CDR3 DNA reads TGTGCCAGCAGCCAACAGGGCACCGGGGCCAACGTCCTGACTTTC. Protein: CASSQQGTGANVLTF.

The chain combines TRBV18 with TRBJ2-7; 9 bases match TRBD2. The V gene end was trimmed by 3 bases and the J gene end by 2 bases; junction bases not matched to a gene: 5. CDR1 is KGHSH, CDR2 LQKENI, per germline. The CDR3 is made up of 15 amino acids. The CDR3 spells CASSPSSGVAYEQYF. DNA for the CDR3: TGTGCCAGCTCACCCTCTAGCGGGGTGGCCTACGAGCAGTACTTC.

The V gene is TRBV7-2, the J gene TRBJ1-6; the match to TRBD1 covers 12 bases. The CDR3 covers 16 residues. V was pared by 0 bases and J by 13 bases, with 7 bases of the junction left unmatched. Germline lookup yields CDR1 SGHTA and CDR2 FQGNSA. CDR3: CASSLASGTGGRPLHF. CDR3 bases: TGTGCCAGCAGCTTAGCGTCGGGGACAGGGGGCCGGCCCCTCCACTTT. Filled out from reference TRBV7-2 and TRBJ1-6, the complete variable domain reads GAGVSQSPSNKVTEKGKDVELRCDPISGHTALYWYRQSLGQGLEFLIYFQGNSAPDKSGLPSDRFSAERTGGSVSTLTIQRTQQEDSAVYLCASSLASGTGGRPLHFGNGTRLTVT.

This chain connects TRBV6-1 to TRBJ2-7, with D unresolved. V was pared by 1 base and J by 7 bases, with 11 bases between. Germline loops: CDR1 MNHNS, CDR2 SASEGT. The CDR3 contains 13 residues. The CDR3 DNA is TGTGCCAGCAGTGAAGTTTTTGAGGTAGAGCAGTACTTC. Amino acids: CASSEVFEVEQYF.

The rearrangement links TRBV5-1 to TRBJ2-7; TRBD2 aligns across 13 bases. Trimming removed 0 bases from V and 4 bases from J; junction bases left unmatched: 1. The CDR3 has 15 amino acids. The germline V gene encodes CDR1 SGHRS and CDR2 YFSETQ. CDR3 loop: CASSLVTSGGYEQYF. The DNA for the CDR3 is TGCGCCAGCAGCTTGGTGACTAGCGGGGGGTACGAGCAGTACTTC.

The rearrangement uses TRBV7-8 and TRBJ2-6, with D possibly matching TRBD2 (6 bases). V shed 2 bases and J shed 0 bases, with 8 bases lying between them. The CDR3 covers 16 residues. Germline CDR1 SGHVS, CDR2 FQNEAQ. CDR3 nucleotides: TGTGCCAGCAGCTTACGGGGGAACTCTGGGGCCAACGTCCTGACTTTC. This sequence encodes CASSLRGNSGANVLTF.

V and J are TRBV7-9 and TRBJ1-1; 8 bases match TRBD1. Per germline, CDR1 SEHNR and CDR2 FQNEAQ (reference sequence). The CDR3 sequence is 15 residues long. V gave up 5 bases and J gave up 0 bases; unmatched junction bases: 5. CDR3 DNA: TGTGCCAGCAGCCCCAGACAGGGGATGAACACTGAAGCTTTCTTT. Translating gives CASSPRQGMNTEAFF.

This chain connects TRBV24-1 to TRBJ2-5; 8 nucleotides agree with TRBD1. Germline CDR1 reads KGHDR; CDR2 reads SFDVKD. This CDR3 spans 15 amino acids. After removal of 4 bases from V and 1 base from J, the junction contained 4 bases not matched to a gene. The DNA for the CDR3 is TGTGCCACCAGTGACCGGACAGGGACCCAAGAGACCCAGTACTTC. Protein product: CATSDRTGTQETQYF.

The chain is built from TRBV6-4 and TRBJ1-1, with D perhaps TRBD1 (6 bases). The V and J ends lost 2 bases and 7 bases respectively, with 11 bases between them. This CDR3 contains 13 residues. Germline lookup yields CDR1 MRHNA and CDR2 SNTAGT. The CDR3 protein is CASSDTGRGEAFF. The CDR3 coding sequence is TGTGCCAGCAGTGACACGGGCAGGGGTGAAGCTTTCTTT.

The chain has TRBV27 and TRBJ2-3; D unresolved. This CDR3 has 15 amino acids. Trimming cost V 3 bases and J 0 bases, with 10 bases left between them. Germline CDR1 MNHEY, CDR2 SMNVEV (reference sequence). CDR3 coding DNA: TGTGCCAGCAGTTTTCAAGAGACTAGCACAGATACGCAGTATTTT. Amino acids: CASSFQETSTDTQYF.

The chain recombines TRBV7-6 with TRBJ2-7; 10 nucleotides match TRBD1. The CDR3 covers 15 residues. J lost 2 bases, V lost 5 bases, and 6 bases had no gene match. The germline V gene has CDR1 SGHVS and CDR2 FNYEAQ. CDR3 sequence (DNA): TGTGCCAGCAGCAACGCCGGGACAGGGGCCTACGAGCAGTACTTC. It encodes CASSNAGTGAYEQYF. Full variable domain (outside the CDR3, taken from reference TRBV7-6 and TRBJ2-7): GAGVSQSPRYKVTKRGQDVALRCDPISGHVSLYWYRQALGQGPEFLTYFNYEAQQDKSGLPNDRFSAERPEGSISTLTIQRTEQRDSAMYRCASSNAGTGAYEQYFGPGTRLTVT.

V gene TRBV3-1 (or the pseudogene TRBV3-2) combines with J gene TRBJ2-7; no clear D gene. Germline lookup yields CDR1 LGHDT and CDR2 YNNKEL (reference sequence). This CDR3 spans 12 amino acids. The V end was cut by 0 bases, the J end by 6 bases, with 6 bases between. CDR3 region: CASSQDVPEQYF. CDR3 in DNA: TGTGCCAGCAGCCAAGACGTCCCCGAGCAGTACTTC.